The source of this T cell receptor beta chain is a study of cytomegalovirus exposure and HLA in healthy donors. Overall study findings and caveats: The Asian-associated ancestry cluster reportedly had fewer N-insertions than the approximately 670-donor mean in a later analysis.

The germline V gene encodes CDR1 LNHDA and CDR2 SQIVND (reference sequence). The CDR3 runs 12 residues. The V gene lost 3 bases and the J gene lost 11 bases, with 13 bases spanning the gap. The study ran its PCR with 60 Vbeta and 13 Jbeta primers. Data came from immunoSEQ multiplex PCR; TCRdb stores just in-frame clones and leaves some out. This table has 150,000 to 200,000 clones, around 85% appearing once. Each donor's status was that of a healthy bone marrow donor. On this clone: The antigen is not known.

Material: PBMCs. This TCR was sampled from a boy aged 2 to 10 in good health and CMV-seronegative. The V call is TRBV19, the J call TRBJ1-1, with D possibly being TRBD1 (5 bases). For the CDR3, the DNA is TGTGCCAGTAGTATTGGGGCCCGGGGGGCTTTCTTT. This sequence encodes CASSIGARGAFF.